This T cell receptor (beta chain) was observed in a study of T cell responses to AZD1222 COVID-19 vaccine. About this clone itself: The antigen is not known.

General study findings and limits: CD4 TCRs covered the whole spike, strongest at regions 160-218 and 743-854.

Here immunoSEQ multiplex PCR was the method, and the copy in TCRdb shows in-frame clones only, minus some. This table holds about 120,000 clones, roughly 84% found once. The ends were cut back, 1 base at V and 4 bases at J, with 11 bases in the middle. The germline CDR1 and CDR2 sequences are SGHNT and YYREEE (reference sequence). The length of the CDR3 is 14 residues. This sample comprised peripheral blood, obtained 28 days after the second AZD1222 dose. The rearrangement uses TRBV5-4 and TRBJ1-1, with a weak D call TRBD1 (5 bases). This sequence was found in an adult who received the AZD1222 COVID-19 vaccine. The CDR3 DNA follows: TGTGCCAGCAGCTTGTATGGGGGGGGCACTGAAGCTTTCTTT. It encodes CASSLYGGGTEAFF.